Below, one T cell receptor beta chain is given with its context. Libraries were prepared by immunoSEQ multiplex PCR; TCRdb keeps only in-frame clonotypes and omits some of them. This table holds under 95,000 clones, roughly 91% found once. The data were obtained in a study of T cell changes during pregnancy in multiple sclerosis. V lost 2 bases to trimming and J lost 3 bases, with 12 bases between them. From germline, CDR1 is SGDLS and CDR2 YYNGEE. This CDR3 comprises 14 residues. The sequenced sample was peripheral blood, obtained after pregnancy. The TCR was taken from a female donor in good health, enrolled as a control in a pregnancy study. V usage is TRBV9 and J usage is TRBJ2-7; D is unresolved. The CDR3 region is CASSVAGRYYEQYF. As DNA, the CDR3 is TGTGCCAGCAGCGTCGCCGGTCGTTACTACGAGCAGTACTTC.